This T cell receptor beta chain emerged from a study of CD4 T cells in relation to SARS-CoV-2 and coronaviruses. Germline V gene data show CDR1 as MNHEY and CDR2 as SVGAGI. The CDR3 sequence is 14 residues long. V lost 6 bases, J lost 5 bases, and 16 bases lay in between. Before the COVID-19 pandemic, during about 2010-2019, CD4+ T cells were taken from unexposed donors. After ten to eleven days of culture, CD4+ T cells were isolated. Testing used SARS-CoV-2 S/N and four cold-coronavirus spikes on unexposed-donor CD4+ T cells, cells permitting. Assay: immunoSEQ multiplex PCR; the TCRdb copy retains only in-frame clones and omits some. The sample lists 25,000 to 30,000 clones; about 80% were seen once. Notes on this clone: Its antigen is still unknown.

The sample consisted of CD4+ T cells from PBMCs, cultured in vitro. The chain uses TRBV6-5 and TRBJ2-5; D unresolved. The sequence derives from a human donor in good health. CDR3 residues: CASSLLDGAETQYF. For the CDR3, the DNA is TGTGCCAGCAGCCTCCTTGACGGCGCGGAGACCCAGTACTTC.